One sample yielded the 2 T cell receptor beta chains listed below, sequenced in a study of vaccination effects on CD4 cells after COVID-19. Viral peptide pools were used in the ViraFEST assay to expand antigen-specific CD4+ T cells, and sequencing came afterward. After more than 8 days in culture, the CD4+ T cells were isolated. Participants got two doses of BNT162b2 or mRNA-1273 vaccine. These receptors are not linked to any known antigen. Repertoires were generated with immunoSEQ multiplex PCR, while TCRdb's copy carries only in-frame clones and drops some. The sample holds tens of thousands of clones, around four fifths seen once. Sample: CD4+ T cells from PBMCs cultured with SARS-CoV-2 spike peptides, taken after COVID-19 vaccination. The origin of the receptors is a human donor who received a COVID-19 vaccine.

The V gene is TRBV19, the J gene TRBJ2-5; 11 nucleotides match TRBD2. The CDR3 extends over 21 amino acids. Unmatched junction bases numbered 24, after V lost 5 bases and J lost 4 bases. Germline loops: CDR1 LNHDA, CDR2 SQIVND (reference sequence). The CDR3 DNA sequence: TGTGCCAGTAGTCCCGGCCCGACGACAATAGCGGGGGGGCTGGGGGGAGAGACCCAGTACTTC. It is translated as CASSPGPTTIAGGLGGETQYF.

The chain has TRBV18 and TRBJ2-7, with D possibly TRBD1 on 6 matching bases. Germline-derived CDR1 and CDR2 are KGHSH and LQKENI. V was pared by 5 bases and J by 2 bases, with 13 bases between. The CDR3 consists of 14 residues. Here the CDR3 DNA reads TGTGCCAGCTCAGCAGGGGCTTCTACCTACGAGCAGTACTTC. This gives the protein CASSAGASTYEQYF.